These 12 T cell receptor beta chains were sequenced from one sample in a study of shared clonotypes between healthy human individuals. This table comes from immunoSEQ multiplex PCR, and its TCRdb copy is limited to in-frame clones, with some not included. The repertoire consists of some 2,000,000 clones, with approximately 96% occurring once and the leading ten covering roughly 0.13%. The sequenced sample consisted of naive CD4+ T cells sorted from blood. This sample's subset: CD45RA+ positively selected. The receptors stem from a young man in good health.

The CDR3: CASSLTSGSNEQYF. In DNA form, the CDR3 reads TGTGCCAGCAGTTTAACTAGCGGGAGTAACGAGCAGTACTTC. The genes are TRBV6-5 and TRBJ2-7, with 11 bases matching TRBD2. Germline CDR1 MNHEY, CDR2 SVGAGI. This CDR3 region has 14 residues. V shed 4 bases, J shed 5 bases, and the junction held 4 bases outside the gene matches.

The chain couples TRBV5-4 to TRBJ1-6; D call uncertain. The V end lost 2 bases, the J end lost 4 bases, and 16 bases lay between the germline ends. This CDR3 comprises 17 residues. The germline CDR1 and CDR2 sequences are SGHNT and YYREEE (reference sequence). The CDR3 reads CASSFRYTATYNSPLHF. The CDR3 nucleotides read TGTGCCAGCAGCTTTCGGTACACTGCTACTTATAATTCACCCCTCCACTTT.

V gene TRBV14 combines with J gene TRBJ1-6; no clear D. The CDR3 covers 15 residues. CDR1 and CDR2 (germline): SGHDN, FVKESK. Trimming took 3 bases from V and 7 from J, leaving 13 bases between them. CDR3 sequence reads: CASSHFTAGNSPLHF. In nucleotides, the CDR3 is TGTGCCAGCAGCCATTTTACAGCGGGGAATTCACCCCTCCACTTT.

This clone was observed a few times. The chain joins TRBV4-3 to TRBJ1-6; TRBD1 matches at 8 bases. This CDR3 region has 17 residues. Germline loops: CDR1 LGHNA, CDR2 YSLEER. Trimming cost V 0 bases and J 9 bases; bases outside gene matches: 10. The CDR3 sequence: CASSQEPPQGASSPLHF. CDR3 bases: TGCGCCAGCAGCCAAGAGCCGCCGCAGGGGGCAAGTTCACCCCTCCACTTT.

J is TRBJ2-7 and V is TRBV30; weak D call: TRBD2 (5 bases). Germline V lookup: CDR1 GTSNPN, CDR2 SVGIG (reference sequence). V lost 1 base and J 0 bases, leaving 13 bases between the germline ends. The CDR3 spans 15 residues. The CDR3 loop is CAWSGDRERSYEQYF. The CDR3 DNA follows: TGTGCCTGGAGTGGAGACCGGGAACGCTCCTACGAGCAGTACTTC.

V and J are TRBV11-2 and TRBJ2-1, with TRBD2 identical over 14 bases. The CDR3 consists of 18 residues. The trim removed 5 bases at V and 0 bases at J, leaving 6 bases unmatched. Germline loops: CDR1 SGHAT, CDR2 FQNNGV. Here the CDR3 reads CASSGTSGGKSSYNEQFF. The CDR3 nucleotides are TGTGCCAGCAGCGGGACTAGCGGGGGTAAGAGCTCCTACAATGAGCAGTTCTTC.

The chain links TRBV27 to TRBJ1-1; no firm D call. Germline V gene sequence: CDR1 MNHEY, CDR2 SMNVEV (reference sequence). Trimming took 2 bases from V and 4 from J, leaving 11 bases between them. This CDR3 comprises 14 residues. CDR3 in DNA: TGTGCCAGCAGTTTACGACCGGGTGGCACTGAAGCTTTCTTT. Amino acid sequence: CASSLRPGGTEAFF.

The genes are TRBV5-6 and TRBJ1-2; D ambiguous. This CDR3 has 16 residues. The germline V gene encodes CDR1 SGHDT and CDR2 YYEEEE. V was clipped by 0 bases and J by 5 bases, with 17 bases between them. This CDR3 is CASSLGTWTVSYGYTF. CDR3 sequence (DNA): TGTGCCAGCAGCTTGGGGACTTGGACGGTCAGTTATGGCTACACCTTC. Drawing the rest from reference TRBV5-6 and TRBJ1-2, the complete variable domain is DAGVTQSPTHLIKTRGQQVTLRCSPKSGHDTVSWYQQALGQGPQFIFQYYEEEERQRGNFPDRFSGHQFPNYSSELNVNALLLGDSALYLCASSLGTWTVSYGYTFGSGTRLTVV.

In regard to this clone: Germline and junction disagree at one end, which may indicate a read error. Additional DNA sequences in this sample encode the identical CDR3. J is TRBJ1-1 and V is TRBV29-1; the D is unclear. The CDR3 runs 15 residues. CDR1 SQVTM and CDR2 ANQGSEA come from the germline V gene. Written as DNA, the CDR3 is TGTAGCGTCCACAGATTCCAAGGGTTAGGGACTGAAGCTTTCTTT. Translated: CSVHRFQGLGTEAFF.

The V call is TRBV5-1, the J call TRBJ1-4; no clear D gene. CDR3 size: 14 residues. Trimming removed 2 bases from V and 3 bases from J, with 8 bases in between. The germline gives CDR1 SGHRS, CDR2 YFSETQ. CDR3: CASSLGISNEKLFF. In DNA form, the CDR3 reads TGCGCCAGCAGCTTAGGGATCTCTAATGAAAAACTGTTTTTT.

J is TRBJ1-1 and V is TRBV5-1; D call uncertain. Trimming cost V 1 base and J 2 bases, with 9 bases left between them. Per germline, CDR1 SGHRS and CDR2 YFSETQ. The CDR3 runs 14 residues. CDR3 DNA sequence: TGCGCCAGCAGCTTGTTGCCAGGCAACACTGAAGCTTTCTTT. Encoded protein: CASSLLPGNTEAFF. The variable domain in full, completed from reference TRBV5-1 and TRBJ1-1, reads KAGVTQTPRYLIKTRGQQVTLSCSPISGHRSVSWYQQTPGQGLQFLFEYFSETQRNKGNFPGRFSGRQFSNSRSEMNVSTLELGDSALYLCASSLLPGNTEAFFGQGTRLTVV.

The chain links TRBV10-1 to TRBJ2-7; 11 nucleotides line up with TRBD2. The length of the CDR3 is 13 residues. Germline trimming cut 9 bases from V and 6 bases from J; bases unmatched to any gene: 7. Germline V gene data show CDR1 as WNHNN and CDR2 as SYGVQD (reference sequence). CDR3 sequence: CASATSGTFEQYF. The CDR3 region has the DNA TGCGCCAGTGCGACTAGCGGGACGTTCGAGCAGTACTTC.